What follows are 32 T cell receptor beta chains derived from one specimen sequenced in a study of T cell repertoires in cytomegalovirus infection. MiXCR, applied by TCRdb to the reads, yields one record per CDR3 protein. The sample includes some 480,000 distinct CDR3 sequences, around a third of them seen just once. These receptors lack a known antigen. Sequences were derived from cultured PBMCs, sampled from culture after CMV antigen stimulation. Every receptor here comes from a human donor in good health (CMV status not recorded). Some clones in this sample may be carry-over from other donors' samples.

The CDR3 protein is CASSLIAGTSGGETQYF. The CDR3 DNA follows: TGTGCCAGTAGTCTGATCGCCGGGACTAGCGGGGGGGAGACCCAGTACTTC. The chain couples TRBV19 to TRBJ2-5; TRBD2 aligns across 15 bases. The CDR3 has 17 residues. Germline trimming cut 5 bases from V and 5 bases from J; bases unmatched to any gene: 9. CDR1 and CDR2 from the germline V gene are LNHDA and SQIVND (reference sequence).

This clonotype was picked up a small number of times. J is TRBJ2-3 and V is TRBV28, with D perhaps matching TRBD1 (5 bases). V gave up 5 bases and J gave up 0 bases, with 12 bases separating them. Germline loops: CDR1 MDHEN, CDR2 SYDVKM. This CDR3 has 15 residues. As DNA, the CDR3 is TGTGCCAGCAGTCCCCCAGGGCAGAGCACAGATACGCAGTATTTT. It is translated as CASSPPGQSTDTQYF.

This clonotype was detected only a few times. This chain uses TRBV12-3 or TRBV12-4 with TRBJ1-6; TRBD1 aligns across 9 bases. V trimming: 8 bases; J trimming: 9 bases; junction bases outside the gene matches: 8. The CDR3 consists of 14 residues. The CDR3 bases are TGTGCCAGCGCCGGGACAGGGTTAGTTTCACCCCTCCACTTT. The encoded protein is CASAGTGLVSPLHF.

The chain joins TRBV12-3 or TRBV12-4 to TRBJ2-7; 9 bases align to TRBD2. This CDR3 spans 14 amino acids. V lost 6 bases, J lost 5 bases, and 8 bases stayed unmatched. CDR3 amino acids: CASRRAGGTDEQYF. The CDR3 nucleotides are TGTGCCAGCAGACGAGCGGGAGGAACTGACGAGCAGTACTTC.

This clonotype has just a few counts. V gene TRBV3-1 combines with J gene TRBJ2-2; D is possibly TRBD1 (5 bases). CDR1 and CDR2 (germline): LGHDT, YNNKEL (reference sequence). The CDR3 is 14 amino acids. The germline V and J ends were trimmed by 5 bases and 4 bases, with 11 bases remaining between them. The CDR3 nucleotides are TGTGCCAGCAGCTCCATAGGGGTCACCGGGGAGCTGTTTTTT. Translation gives CASSSIGVTGELFF.

The gene calls are TRBV29-1 and TRBJ2-2, with D tentatively TRBD2 (5 bases). The ends were cut back, 5 bases at V and 4 bases at J, with 14 bases in the middle. The CDR3 sequence is 14 residues long. The germline gives CDR1 SQVTM, CDR2 ANQGSEA. For the CDR3, the DNA is TGCAGCGTTAACAAGGGAAGCGGCACCGGGGAGCTGTTTTTT. The encoded protein is CSVNKGSGTGELFF.

The chain has TRBV7-9 and TRBJ2-5; D might be TRBD2 (6 bases). V shed 5 bases and J shed 4 bases, with 17 bases lying between them. This CDR3 contains 15 residues. CDR1 is SEHNR and CDR2 is FQNEAQ in the germline V gene (reference sequence). CDR3 protein: CASSPVGGIGETQYF. CDR3 DNA: TGTGCCAGCAGCCCCGTGGGCGGGATCGGAGAGACCCAGTACTTC.

This chain links TRBV19 with TRBJ2-1; D unclear. This CDR3 is built from 11 residues. Trimming shortened V by 5 bases and J by 8 bases, and 7 bases separated the two germline ends. The germline gives CDR1 LNHDA, CDR2 SQIVND (reference sequence). The CDR3 coding sequence is TGTGCCAGTAGTCTTCTCCATGAGCAGTTCTTC. Its translation is CASSLLHEQFF.

The chain recombines TRBV11-2 with TRBJ2-7; D is possibly TRBD1 or TRBD2 (5 bases each). Trimming left V 1 base short and J 0 bases short, with 7 bases between. The germline V gene has CDR1 SGHAT and CDR2 FQNNGV. This CDR3 spans 14 amino acids. This CDR3 reads CASSLGGPSYEQYV. Here the CDR3 DNA reads TGTGCCAGCAGCTTAGGGGGACCCTCCTACGAGCAGTACGTC.

This chain uses TRBV27 with TRBJ2-1; no clear D. This CDR3 is 15 amino acids long. Germline lookup yields CDR1 MNHEY and CDR2 SMNVEV (reference sequence). V lost 4 bases to trimming and J lost 10 bases, with 20 bases between them. CDR3 in DNA: TGTGCCAGCAGTTCCACGAGGCGGCGAGGTATGGAGCAGTTCTTC. Protein: CASSSTRRRGMEQFF.

The chain couples TRBV5-6 to TRBJ1-5; D call uncertain. Trimming took off 0 bases at V and 6 bases at J, with 13 bases between the two ends. The CDR3 has 15 residues. The germline CDR1 and CDR2 sequences are SGHDT and YYEEEE. The CDR3 nucleotides read TGTGCCAGCAGCTTGGCCATGACGGCCGGTCAGCCCCAGCATTTT. It codes for CASSLAMTAGQPQHF.

The chain has TRBV4-2 and TRBJ2-3; D might be TRBD1 (5 bases). Trimming removed 1 base at V and 0 bases at J, with 11 bases between. CDR1 is LGHNA and CDR2 is YNFKEQ in the germline V gene. The CDR3 sequence is 16 residues long. The CDR3 loop reads CASSQGRQTSTDTQYF. The CDR3 DNA reads TGTGCCAGCAGCCAAGGAAGACAGACTAGCACAGATACGCAGTATTTT.

In this sample, this clonotype turned up a few times. The chain joins TRBV28 to TRBJ2-1; 8 positions match TRBD2. CDR3 size: 15 residues. V was clipped by 6 bases and J by 5 bases; unmatched bases: 9. From germline, CDR1 is MDHEN and CDR2 SYDVKM. The CDR3 sequence: CASSSLLAGDNEQFF. In nucleotides, the CDR3 is TGTGCCAGCAGCTCCCTCCTAGCGGGTGACAATGAGCAGTTCTTC.

This sequence joins TRBV28 and TRBJ2-7; D is perhaps TRBD1 (6 bases). V was clipped by 4 bases and J by 2 bases, with 9 bases between them. Germline lookup yields CDR1 MDHEN and CDR2 SYDVKM. The CDR3 runs to 13 residues. The CDR3 DNA reads as TGTGCCAGCAGTTCGGGACAAACCTACGAGCAGTACTTC. This codes for CASSSGQTYEQYF.

This clonotype came up a few times. This rearrangement joins TRBV4-3 to TRBJ1-6; 7 bases match TRBD1. Germline CDR1 is LGHNA and CDR2 is YSLEER. V gave up 0 bases and J gave up 9 bases; unmatched junction bases: 5. The CDR3 covers 15 residues. DNA for the CDR3: TGCGCCAGCAGCCAAGATGGTAACAGGGGTTCACCCCTCCACTTT. As protein: CASSQDGNRGSPLHF.

This clonotype was picked up a small number of times. The rearrangement links TRBV11-2 to TRBJ2-1; 13 bases fit TRBD2. The junction had 13 bases not matched to a gene; V was cut back by 5 bases and J by 3 bases. CDR1 is SGHAT and CDR2 is FQNNGV in the germline V gene. The CDR3 sequence is 19 residues long. The CDR3 DNA reads TGTGCCAGCAGCCTCGCGCCGGGACTAGCGGGATCCTTCTACAATGAGCAGTTCTTC. Residues: CASSLAPGLAGSFYNEQFF.

This clonotype was recorded a few times. This chain joins TRBV7-2 and TRBJ2-7, with 8 bases fitting TRBD2. This CDR3 comprises 14 residues. Per the germline V gene, CDR1 is SGHTA and CDR2 is FQGNSA. V lost 5 bases and J lost 3; bases outside the gene matches: 6. The DNA for the CDR3 is TGTGCCAGCAGCATTAGCGGGGCGGGCTACGAGCAGTACTTC. This sequence encodes CASSISGAGYEQYF.

The chain has TRBV28 and TRBJ1-4; D ambiguous. Trimming removed 6 bases at V and 1 base at J, with 12 bases between. The CDR3 has 15 residues. Germline lookup yields CDR1 MDHEN and CDR2 SYDVKM. The CDR3 loop is CASRSEGRTNEKLFF. The CDR3 DNA reads TGTGCCAGCAGGTCTGAAGGAAGAACTAATGAAAAACTGTTTTTT.

This clonotype has at least ten counts. The chain recombines TRBV7-2 with TRBJ1-4, with 11 bases that match TRBD1. The V segment lost 5 bases and the J segment 5 bases; nucleotides outside the gene matches: 4. This CDR3 comprises 15 residues. Germline CDR1 and CDR2: SGHTA and FQGNSA. The CDR3 region is CASSAGQGGNEKLFF. DNA of the CDR3: TGTGCCAGCAGCGCGGGACAGGGGGGAAATGAAAAACTGTTTTTT.

The CDR3 coding sequence is TGTGCCCTATTGAGGGACAGAAGGATCTACGAGCAGTACGTC. It translates to CALLRDRRIYEQYV. The chain is built from TRBV7-6 and TRBJ2-7, with TRBD1 identical over 7 bases. Trimming took 11 bases from V and 3 from J; bases not matched to a gene: 13. This CDR3 has 14 amino acids. Germline CDR1 and CDR2: SGHVS and FNYEAQ.

In this sample, this clonotype turned up a few times. The rearrangement joins TRBV7-3 to TRBJ2-1, with D maybe TRBD2 (6 bases). Germline V gene sequence: CDR1 SGHTA, CDR2 FQGTGA. Trimming removed 2 bases from V and 1 base from J, with 15 bases in between. This CDR3 spans 17 amino acids. CDR3 region: CASSLLGLLNSYNEQFF. CDR3 DNA sequence: TGTGCCAGCAGCTTATTGGGACTCCTCAATTCCTACAATGAGCAGTTCTTC.

In its sample, this clonotype was seen a few times. The CDR3 region has the DNA TGTGCCAGCAGCCCCCCGGGACGGGACTACAATGAGCAGTTCTTC. This codes for CASSPPGRDYNEQFF. The chain has TRBV7-9 and TRBJ2-1; D may match TRBD1 or TRBD2 (5 bases each). The V end lost 5 bases, the J end lost 3 bases, and 14 bases lay between the germline ends. This CDR3 contains 15 residues. The V gene's germline CDR1 is SEHNR and CDR2 FQNEAQ (reference sequence). The entire variable domain, with the rest obtained from reference TRBV7-9 and TRBJ2-1, is as follows: DTGVSQNPRHKITKRGQNVTFRCDPISEHNRLYWYRQTLGQGPEFLTYFQNEAQLEKSRLLSDRFSAERPKGSFSTLEIQRTEQGDSAMYLCASSPPGRDYNEQFFGPGTRLTVL.

The rearrangement uses TRBV11-2 and TRBJ2-1; the D gene could be TRBD1 or TRBD2 (6 bases each). CDR1 SGHAT and CDR2 FQNNGV come from the germline V gene. CDR3 length equals 14 residues. The V end was cut by 0 bases, the J end by 9 bases, with 12 bases between. The CDR3 bases are TGTGCCAGCAGCTTAGAGCCGGGGGCGGGTGAGCAGTTCTTC. This gives the protein CASSLEPGAGEQFF.

This clonotype showed up just a few times. The chain uses TRBV6-5 and TRBJ2-1; TRBD1 is a possible D gene (6 bases). Deletions cut 0 bases from V and 9 bases from J, with 15 bases between. CDR1 is MNHEY, CDR2 SVGAGI, per germline. The CDR3 is 15 amino acids. Here the CDR3 reads CASSYSGARGPEQFF. Written as DNA, the CDR3 is TGTGCCAGCAGTTACTCGGGGGCGAGGGGCCCTGAGCAGTTCTTC.

V is TRBV6-1 and J is TRBJ1-2; D might be TRBD1 (5 bases). The V end was cut by 10 bases, the J end by 3 bases, with 30 bases between. The CDR3 is 18 residues long. Germline lookup yields CDR1 MNHNS and CDR2 SASEGT. The CDR3 DNA reads TGTGCCATCTCGGCAGGGACTGACCCCTCTACGGGTTACTATGGCTACACCTTC. Amino acids: CAISAGTDPSTGYYGYTF.

This clonotype has ten or more counts. V is TRBV7-2 and J is TRBJ2-3; 7 nucleotides line up with TRBD2. With V trimmed by 5 bases and J by 5 bases, 13 bases remained unmatched. This CDR3 is built from 16 residues. Germline CDR1 SGHTA, CDR2 FQGNSA. The CDR3 region has the DNA TGTGCCAGCAGCAAGTGGGGCGGGAGTAGGCGAGATACGCAGTATTTT. Residues: CASSKWGGSRRDTQYF.

This chain links TRBV27 with TRBJ1-6; 10 bases line up with TRBD1. Germline trimming cut 5 bases from V and 5 bases from J; bases unmatched to any gene: 12. CDR1 is MNHEY, CDR2 SMNVEV, per germline (reference sequence). The CDR3 loop spans 18 amino acids. The CDR3 nucleotides read TGTGCCAGCAGTGGCCGGGACAGGGGTTTCGGTCATAATTCACCCCTCCACTTT. Its protein product is CASSGRDRGFGHNSPLHF.

This clonotype has more than one count but fewer than ten. This chain joins TRBV7-3 and TRBJ2-3, with D unclear. This CDR3 region has 15 residues. Germline loops: CDR1 SGHTA, CDR2 FQGTGA. V lost 0 bases to trimming and J lost 2 bases, with 9 bases between them. Written as DNA, the CDR3 is TGTGCCAGCAGCTTAACGAAGCACTACACAGATACGCAGTATTTT. Residues: CASSLTKHYTDTQYF.

The rearrangement joins TRBV7-2 to TRBJ1-6; the D gene is possibly TRBD1 (5 bases). The CDR3 runs to 16 residues. The germline V gene encodes CDR1 SGHTA and CDR2 FQGNSA. Trimming stripped 5 bases from V and 4 bases from J, with 15 bases between. As DNA, the CDR3 is TGTGCCAGCAGCCGGGGCGCGGTGGGTTATAATTCACCCCTCCACTTT. Translating it yields CASSRGAVGYNSPLHF.

This clonotype appeared many times. V usage is TRBV7-2 and J usage is TRBJ2-3; D unresolved. This CDR3 contains 16 residues. From germline, CDR1 is SGHTA and CDR2 FQGNSA. With 5 bases removed from V and 2 bases from J, the gap between germline ends came to 17 bases. CDR3 in amino acids: CASSVPGVLFTDTQYF. CDR3 coding DNA: TGTGCCAGCAGCGTCCCAGGTGTACTTTTCACAGATACGCAGTATTTT.

The V gene is TRBV14, the J gene TRBJ2-5; 7 nucleotides align to TRBD1. Germline trimming cut 3 bases from V and 4 bases from J; bases unmatched to any gene: 2. Per the germline V gene, CDR1 is SGHDN and CDR2 is FVKESK. The CDR3 is 13 residues long. In DNA form, the CDR3 reads TGTGCCAGCAGCCAGGGACAGTCAGAGACCCAGTACTTC. It is translated as CASSQGQSETQYF.

In its sample, this clonotype was seen a few times. The V gene is TRBV7-2, the J gene TRBJ2-5, with 7 bases identical to TRBD2. The length of the CDR3 is 14 residues. CDR1 is SGHTA and CDR2 is FQGNSA in the germline V gene. V shed 1 base and J 5 bases; nucleotides not matched to a gene: 4. The CDR3 loop is CASSLDLAVETQYF. The CDR3 region has the DNA TGTGCCAGCAGCTTAGATCTAGCGGTGGAGACCCAGTACTTC.